This T cell receptor beta chain was captured in a study of cytomegalovirus exposure and HLA in healthy donors. The PCR was carried out with 60 Vbeta primers and 13 Jbeta primers. Data came from immunoSEQ multiplex PCR; TCRdb stores just in-frame clones and leaves some out. The data show about 110,000 clones, with around 61% seen just once and about 2.2% held by the top ten. The V gene's germline CDR1 is SGHVS and CDR2 FQNEAQ. There are 15 residues in the CDR3. Trimming removed 5 bases from V and 3 bases from J, with 16 bases in between. The sequenced material came from PBMCs. The chain combines TRBV7-8 with TRBJ1-1, with a possible D match to TRBD1 (5 bases). The clonotype originates from a woman in her twenties or thirties in good health and CMV-seronegative. The CDR3 DNA reads as TGTGCCAGCAGCCGATTAGGTGGGGGGTACACTGAAGCTTTCTTT. It is translated as CASSRLGGGYTEAFF.